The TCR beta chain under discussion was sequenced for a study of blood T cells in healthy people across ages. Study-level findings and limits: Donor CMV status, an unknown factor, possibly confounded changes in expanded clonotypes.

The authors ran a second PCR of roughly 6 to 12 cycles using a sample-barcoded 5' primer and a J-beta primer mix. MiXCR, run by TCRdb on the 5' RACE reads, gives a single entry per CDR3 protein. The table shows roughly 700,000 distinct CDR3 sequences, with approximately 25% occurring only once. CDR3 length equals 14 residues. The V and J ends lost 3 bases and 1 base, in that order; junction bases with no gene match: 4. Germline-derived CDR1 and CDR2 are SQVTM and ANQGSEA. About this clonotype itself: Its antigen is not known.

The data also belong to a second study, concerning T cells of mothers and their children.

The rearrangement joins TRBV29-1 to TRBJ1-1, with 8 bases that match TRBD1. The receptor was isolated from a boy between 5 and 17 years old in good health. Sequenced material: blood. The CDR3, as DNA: TGCAGCGTTGACTCACAGGGGGGGAACACTGAAGCTTTCTTT. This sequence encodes CSVDSQGGNTEAFF.